One and the same sample provided the 3 T cell receptor beta chains below, sequenced in a study of blood T cell repertoires in COVID-19. TCRdb's copy holds only in-frame clones and misses some; the assay was immunoSEQ multiplex PCR. The profile covers about 59,000 clones, with around 79% appearing a single time and roughly 9.7% taken by the ten largest. Sequencing was carried out using peripheral blood. Every receptor here comes from a human donor in a cohort sampled during active COVID-19.

In DNA, the CDR3 is TGCGCCAGCAGCCAAGATCTGATACAGGGCGACACCATATATTTT. Its translation: CASSQDLIQGDTIYF. V and J are TRBV4-3 and TRBJ1-3, with D perhaps TRBD1 (6 bases). V was trimmed by 0 bases and J by 8 bases, leaving 14 bases between them. This CDR3 is 15 amino acids long. Germline V gene sequence: CDR1 LGHNA, CDR2 YSLEER.

V usage is TRBV5-4 and J usage is TRBJ2-3, with D possibly being TRBD2 (6 bases). Deletions cut 4 bases from V and 2 bases from J, with 14 bases between. The CDR3 is 15 amino acids. Germline V gene lookup returns CDR1 SGHNT and CDR2 YYREEE (reference sequence). CDR3 bases: TGTGCCAGCAGCCAGATGTCGGGACTCACAGATACGCAGTATTTT. This translates into CASSQMSGLTDTQYF.

The chain is built from TRBV28 and TRBJ1-5; no definite D call. V lost 5 bases and J 4 bases, leaving 12 bases between the germline ends. This CDR3 is built from 14 residues. The germline gives CDR1 MDHEN, CDR2 SYDVKM. CDR3: CASSPSSYNQPQHF. In DNA form, the CDR3 reads TGTGCCAGCAGTCCTTCCTCTTATAATCAGCCCCAGCATTTT.